One and the same sample provided the 24 T cell receptor beta chains below, sequenced in a study of T cell clonotyping in hematopoietic cell transplantation. Clones were read by immunoSEQ multiplex PCR, and TCRdb kept only the in-frame ones, dropping some. The sample lists more than 55,000 clones, 94% occurring once. Sequenced: peripheral blood mononuclear cells. The receptors were gathered from a man between 45 and 60 years old in good health. Some clones in this sample may be carry-over from other donors' samples.

The rearrangement joins TRBV5-6 to TRBJ2-1, with 9 bases fitting TRBD1. The CDR3 totals 14 residues. The germline gives CDR1 SGHDT, CDR2 YYEEEE. The ends lost 4 bases at V and 7 bases at J; junction bases unmatched: 6. CDR3 sequence: CASSLRGTGNEQFF. The CDR3 DNA is TGTGCCAGCAGCCTCCGGGGGACAGGGAATGAGCAGTTCTTC.

This rearrangement joins TRBV5-1 to TRBJ2-7, with 8 bases identical to TRBD2. The CDR3 is made up of 13 amino acids. Per the germline V gene, CDR1 is SGHRS and CDR2 is YFSETQ. V gave up 4 bases and J gave up 3 bases; unmatched junction bases: 3. The CDR3 reads CASSPGGVYEQYF. DNA for the CDR3: TGCGCCAGCAGCCCGGGGGGGGTCTACGAGCAGTACTTC.

The gene calls are TRBV28 and TRBJ1-5; D remains unclear. This CDR3 has 15 amino acids. The germline gives CDR1 MDHEN, CDR2 SYDVKM. The germline V and J ends were trimmed by 5 bases and 0 bases, with 11 bases remaining between them. The CDR3 loop is CASSLMDYSNQPQHF. The CDR3 DNA is TGTGCCAGCAGTCTGATGGACTATAGCAATCAGCCCCAGCATTTT.

The chain couples TRBV5-8 to TRBJ1-5, with 9 bases aligning to TRBD1. This CDR3 contains 15 residues. Per germline, CDR1 SGHTS and CDR2 YDEGEE. Trimming took 3 bases from V and 2 from J; bases not matched to a gene: 3. CDR3 sequence (DNA): TGTGCCAGCAGCTGGACAGGGGACGGCAATCAGCCCCAGCATTTT. It is translated as CASSWTGDGNQPQHF.

The chain is built from TRBV25-1 and TRBJ2-7; 7 bases align to TRBD1. The CDR3 has 16 residues. V was clipped by 4 bases and J by 2 bases; unmatched bases: 11. Germline lookup yields CDR1 MGHDK and CDR2 SYGVNS. The CDR3 sequence: CASSGIRQGGPYEQYF. In nucleotides, the CDR3 is TGTGCCAGCAGTGGGATCCGACAGGGTGGACCCTACGAGCAGTACTTC.

The J gene is TRBJ2-3, the V gene TRBV29-1, with D possibly called TRBD1 or TRBD2 (5 bases each). The CDR3 is 13 residues long. Trimming took off 4 bases at V and 7 bases at J, with 15 bases between the two ends. In germline, CDR1 is SQVTM, CDR2 ANQGSEA. This chain's CDR3 is CSVGGRDQNTQYF. The CDR3 DNA follows: TGCAGCGTTGGAGGCAGGGACCAAAATACGCAGTATTTT.

The chain is built from TRBV7-9 and TRBJ1-1, with D unresolved. This CDR3 region has 15 residues. From germline, CDR1 is SEHNR and CDR2 FQNEAQ (reference sequence). V lost 2 bases to trimming and J lost 3 bases, with 13 bases between them. The CDR3 spells CASSLRSPGDTEAFF. The CDR3 nucleotides read TGTGCCAGCAGCTTAAGGTCCCCTGGGGACACTGAAGCTTTCTTT.

This clone was detected once. The J gene is TRBJ2-1, the V gene TRBV14, with 7 bases fitting TRBD2. The germline V gene encodes CDR1 SGHDN and CDR2 FVKESK. V was pared by 3 bases and J by 6 bases, with 14 bases of the junction left unmatched. The CDR3 length is 17 residues. In nucleotides, the CDR3 is TGTGCCAGCAGCCATTTTACGACTAGCCATTTAGGCAATGAGCAGTTCTTC. It encodes CASSHFTTSHLGNEQFF.

The chain couples TRBV7-2 to TRBJ1-4, with D tentatively TRBD1 (6 bases). This CDR3 contains 14 residues. The germline CDR1 and CDR2 sequences are SGHTA and FQGNSA. V was shortened by 1 base and J by 7 bases, with 10 bases between the two germline ends. CDR3 loop: CASSLVQGTEKLFF. The CDR3 DNA reads TGTGCCAGCAGCTTAGTCCAGGGGACTGAAAAACTGTTTTTT.

CDR3 loop: CASSEAGGPYEQYF. CDR3 in DNA: TGTGCCAGCAGTGAAGCGGGGGGCCCCTACGAGCAGTACTTC. The chain links TRBV6-1 to TRBJ2-7; D tentatively reads TRBD1 or TRBD2 (6 bases each). The germline V gene encodes CDR1 MNHNS and CDR2 SASEGT. Trimming cost V 0 bases and J 2 bases, with 8 bases left between them. This CDR3 contains 14 residues.

The V and J genes are TRBV5-1 and TRBJ2-5; 10 bases align to TRBD2. Germline V CDR1 and CDR2: SGHRS, YFSETQ. V shed 4 bases and J 3 bases; nucleotides not matched to a gene: 15. The CDR3 is made up of 18 amino acids. Here the CDR3 DNA reads TGCGCCAGCAGCCATACTAGCGGGACCTACCTTGGGAAAGAGACCCAGTACTTC. Its protein product is CASSHTSGTYLGKETQYF.

This clone was found once. The CDR3 is CASTRGQKGQPQHF. CDR3 bases: TGTGCCTCCACGAGGGGGCAGAAGGGTCAGCCCCAGCATTTT. The chain is built from TRBV6-1 and TRBJ1-5; TRBD1 agrees at 7 bases. The CDR3 sequence is 14 residues long. Trimming removed 11 bases from V and 6 bases from J; junction bases left unmatched: 13. CDR1 and CDR2 (germline): MNHNS, SASEGT.

The chain is built from TRBV9 and TRBJ2-2, with 11 bases lining up with TRBD2. Trimming at V came to 4 bases and at J to 1 base, leaving 3 bases not matched to a gene. There are 16 residues in the CDR3. Looked up from germline, CDR1 is SGDLS and CDR2 is YYNGEE. The CDR3 DNA follows: TGTGCCAGCAGCCCGGGACTAGCGGTGAACACCGGGGAGCTGTTTTTT. Encoded protein: CASSPGLAVNTGELFF.

This chain connects TRBV9 to TRBJ2-5; possible D gene TRBD1, 6 bases. The CDR3 consists of 16 residues. Looked up from germline, CDR1 is SGDLS and CDR2 is YYNGEE. Deletions cut 0 bases from V and 5 bases from J, with 17 bases between. The CDR3 sequence: CASSVVGGSPWETQYF. The CDR3 DNA is TGTGCCAGCAGCGTAGTAGGGGGTTCCCCGTGGGAGACCCAGTACTTC.

The rearrangement joins TRBV5-1 to TRBJ1-5; the D is unclear. The CDR3 has 14 amino acids. Germline-derived CDR1 and CDR2 are SGHRS and YFSETQ. Trimming removed 0 bases from V and 5 bases from J, with 9 bases in between. This CDR3 is CASSLGQADQPQHF. The CDR3 bases are TGCGCCAGCAGCTTGGGGCAAGCCGATCAGCCCCAGCATTTT.

The chain joins TRBV19 to TRBJ2-1; perhaps TRBD2 as D (7 bases). Germline loops: CDR1 LNHDA, CDR2 SQIVND (reference sequence). This CDR3 comprises 14 residues. The V end was cut by 4 bases, the J end by 6 bases, with 13 bases between. The CDR3 spells CASSTSGGGNEQFF. The CDR3 DNA sequence: TGTGCCAGTAGTACTAGCGGAGGGGGCAATGAGCAGTTCTTC. Full variable domain (missing parts from reference TRBV19 and TRBJ2-1): DGGITQSPKYLFRKEGQNVTLSCEQNLNHDAMYWYRQDPGQGLRLIYYSQIVNDFQKGDIAEGYSVSREKKESFPLTVTSAQKNPTAFYLCASSTSGGGNEQFFGPGTRLTVL.

V is TRBV9 and J is TRBJ2-3; a weak D match, TRBD2 (5 bases). Germline CDR1 SGDLS, CDR2 YYNGEE. The CDR3 contains 15 residues. V shed 3 bases and J shed 4 bases, with 15 bases lying between them. The CDR3 DNA follows: TGTGCCAGCAGCGACCTGGACTCATTGGCAGATACGCAGTATTTT. It translates to CASSDLDSLADTQYF.

This clone was recorded only once. The chain links TRBV28 to TRBJ1-6; no firm D call. CDR1 is MDHEN, CDR2 SYDVKM, per germline. Trimming stripped 2 bases from V and 0 bases from J, with 11 bases between. The CDR3 runs to 17 residues. The CDR3 sequence is CASSLGDPSSYNSPLHF. The CDR3 coding sequence is TGTGCCAGCAGTTTAGGGGATCCGAGCTCCTATAATTCACCCCTCCACTTT.

The V call is TRBV2, the J call TRBJ2-7; maybe TRBD1 (5 bases). The germline gives CDR1 SNHLY, CDR2 FYNNEI. The CDR3 is made up of 14 amino acids. Deletions cut 2 bases from V and 0 bases from J, with 8 bases between. The CDR3 loop reads CASSEQGPSYEQYF. Here the CDR3 DNA reads TGTGCCAGCAGTGAACAGGGCCCCTCCTACGAGCAGTACTTC. The variable domain in full, with the rest retrieved from reference TRBV2 and TRBJ2-7, is EPEVTQTPSHQVTQMGQEVILRCVPISNHLYFYWYRQILGQKVEFLVSFYNNEISEKSEIFDDQFSVERPDGSNFTLKIRSTKLEDSAMYFCASSEQGPSYEQYFGPGTRLTVT.

The chain carries TRBV28 and TRBJ2-5; 11 bases align to TRBD2. The CDR3 totals 17 residues. Germline V gene lookup returns CDR1 MDHEN and CDR2 SYDVKM. V lost 3 bases and J lost 4; bases outside the gene matches: 10. The CDR3 bases are TGTGCCAGCAGTTTGGTGTGGGTAGCGGGGGGGCGAGAGACCCAGTACTTC. Protein product: CASSLVWVAGGRETQYF. Filled out from reference TRBV28 and TRBJ2-5, the complete variable domain reads DVKVTQSSRYLVKRTGEKVFLECVQDMDHENMFWYRQDPGLGLRLIYFSYDVKMKEKGDIPEGYSVSREKKERFSLILESASTNQTSMYLCASSLVWVAGGRETQYFGPGTRLLVL.

The V call is TRBV7-2, the J call TRBJ2-7; D may be TRBD1 or TRBD2 (5 bases each). Germline V CDR1 and CDR2: SGHTA, FQGNSA. This CDR3 spans 16 amino acids. The V and J ends lost 1 base and 3 bases respectively, with 16 bases between them. CDR3 DNA sequence: TGTGCCAGCAGCTTAGTGCGATCGGCAGGGAGCTACGAGCAGTACTTC. Translation: CASSLVRSAGSYEQYF.

This chain links TRBV30 with TRBJ2-7; 10 nucleotides match TRBD1. The CDR3 covers 15 residues. CDR1 and CDR2 (germline): GTSNPN, SVGIG (reference sequence). Germline trimming cut 4 bases from V and 6 bases from J; bases unmatched to any gene: 12. This chain's CDR3 is CAWNDPGTGAVEQYF. In nucleotides, the CDR3 is TGTGCCTGGAACGACCCCGGGACAGGGGCAGTCGAGCAGTACTTC.

The chain couples TRBV6-5 to TRBJ1-1; possibly TRBD1 for D (5 bases). CDR3 length: 16 amino acids. V lost 0 bases and J lost 0, with 11 bases in between. Germline-derived CDR1 and CDR2 are MNHEY and SVGAGI. CDR3 region: CASSYSEGMVNTEAFF. The CDR3 region has the DNA TGTGCCAGCAGTTACTCGGAGGGGATGGTGAACACTGAAGCTTTCTTT.

The J gene is TRBJ2-2, the V gene TRBV13, with 10 bases identical to TRBD2. V lost 4 bases, J lost 0 bases, and 11 bases stayed unmatched. This CDR3 is built from 19 residues. Germline V gives CDR1 PRHDT, CDR2 FYEKMQ (reference sequence). Written as DNA, the CDR3 is TGTGCCAGCAGCTCCCGGACTAGCGGACAACCTACGAACACCGGGGAGCTGTTTTTT. Translated: CASSSRTSGQPTNTGELFF.